This entry is about one TCR beta chain. This clone's antigen is unknown. No base qualities exist here, and no much larger clone lies one base off it. This record belongs to a study of OX40 agonist ivuxolimab in advanced cancers. About the investigation overall: Ivuxolimab, which targeted the costimulatory receptor OX40 (CD134), was an agonistic, fully human IgG2 monoclonal antibody. Among the 52 dose-escalation patients, about 19 had hepatocellular carcinoma, 15 or so melanoma, 9 renal cell carcinoma and 9 head and neck cancer. The purpose of peripheral TCRbeta sequencing was to test whether ivuxolimab changed TCR sequence diversity and led to clonal T-cell expansion. Patients were allowed to have had prior anti-PD-1, anti-PD-L1 or anti-CTLA-4 therapy, and 40% of the dose-escalation patients had been treated with checkpoint inhibitors. The dose-escalation cohort was around 84% male with a mean age of about 58 years, ranging from roughly 23 to 90. Intravenous ivuxolimab was administered to patients every 2 weeks at six dose levels: 0.01, 0.1, 0.3, 1.5, 3 and 10 mg/kg. Partial responses occurred in three dose-escalation patients: two with cutaneous melanoma and one with hepatocellular carcinoma. The paper describes the monotherapy dose-escalation part (N = 52 patients) of the phase I trial of ivuxolimab.

What the research found in general, with its limitations: The antigen specificity of the clonally expanded peripheral T cells was not determined. Clonal expansion of both CD4+ and CD8+ blood T cells was observed from baseline to week 6 at doses 0.1 to 3.0 mg/kg. Low levels of normalized T-cell clonal expansion were also seen in some nonresponding patients. After ivuxolimab, expanded clones were on average more numerous among CD8+ T cells than among CD4+ T cells. In partial responders in the 0.1-3.0 mg/kg groups, normalized peripheral clonal expansion was found to be among the lowest, especially among CD8+ T cells.

The trial excluded patients who had a history of autoimmune disease or were on systemic immunosuppression. Peripheral blood for TCR sequencing was drawn from every dose cohort at baseline, at cycle 4 day 1 and at cycle 7 day 1. The samples were drawn from a first-in-human, open-label, multicenter phase I dose-escalation trial of ivuxolimab. Adults with locally advanced or metastatic head and neck squamous cell, hepatocellular, melanoma or renal cell carcinoma were enrolled in the trial. Before TCR sequencing, CD4+ T cells and CD8+ T cells were sorted from peripheral blood as separate populations. For sequencing of the TCRbeta CDR3 region, genomic DNA was extracted from the sorted cells. The immunoSEQ Assay was used for sequencing of TCRbeta CDR3 regions. The table comes from immuneACCESS by way of TCRdb, which keeps in-frame sequences with V and J called. Part of the clones is missing from these tables; in studies checked, under half for an unresolved V gene and the rest for unknown reasons. In this sample the table shows 65,000 to 75,000 clones, 88% of which occur a single time. Jointly, the top ten make up around 0.56% of the sample.

The input for sequencing was CD4+ or CD8+ T cells sorted from blood, taken in a trial of the OX40 agonist ivuxolimab. This sequence was found in an adult with an advanced solid tumor such as melanoma, head and neck, liver or kidney cancer.

For the CDR3, the sequence is CASRDGGYGYTF. The DNA sequence follows: TGTGCCAGCAGGGATGGAGGGTATGGCTACACCTTC. The V and J genes are TRBV6-5 and TRBJ1-2, with no D gene named confidently. The germline ends are 10 bases apart after V is trimmed by 6 bases and J by 5 bases. The CDR3 goes from the cysteine to the phenylalanine over 12 residues. Only the CDR3 region is kept as DNA, spanning 36 bases read in frame from base 1. The germline V gene supplies CDR1 MNHEY and CDR2 SVGAGI.